This TCR beta chain was obtained from a study of control samples from healthy donors and cancer patients. The CDR3 contains 13 residues. Germline CDR1 is SEHNR and CDR2 is FQNEAQ (reference sequence). V dropped 5 bases and J dropped 6 bases, with 11 bases sitting between them. Sequencing was performed with immunoSEQ multiplex PCR; in TCRdb, only in-frame clones are kept and a portion is missing. The sample shows some 120,000 clones, just under 90% of them seen only once. The sample consisted of blood. The sequence was collected from a man aged 25-45 years in good health. The chain couples TRBV7-9 to TRBJ1-5; no definite D call. Written as DNA, the CDR3 is TGTGCCAGCAGCGGTGAGGGATTTCAGCCCCAGCATTTT. Translation: CASSGEGFQPQHF.